This T cell receptor beta chain is from a study of blood T cell repertoires in COVID-19. Across the study: Some COVID-19 samples were acute and others convalescent; all came from the United States, Italy and Spain. T cells, B-cell-depleted T cells, or PBMCs provided the cDNA or gDNA that served as material.

Per the original data handling: Quantification of nucleated cells was approximated via reference gene primer amplification. Assay used: immunoSEQ multiplex PCR; TCRdb lists only in-frame clones, some missing. The D gene and trimming were derived from the DNA, and the V and J assignments and clone size from that table. The data hold under 250,000 clones, with about nine tenths observed a single time. This CDR3 has 17 residues. Germline CDR1 SGHTA, CDR2 FQGTGA. V was pared by 1 base and J by 1 base, with 8 bases of the junction left unmatched. This TCR was recovered from a man in his sixties who had recovered from COVID-19. The sequenced sample was peripheral blood. V gene TRBV7-3 combines with J gene TRBJ1-1, with 8 bases lining up with TRBD1. The CDR3 DNA follows: TGTGCCAGCAGCTTAAGGGGCGACAGGGGACAGAACACTGAAGCTTTCTTT. Protein: CASSLRGDRGQNTEAFF.